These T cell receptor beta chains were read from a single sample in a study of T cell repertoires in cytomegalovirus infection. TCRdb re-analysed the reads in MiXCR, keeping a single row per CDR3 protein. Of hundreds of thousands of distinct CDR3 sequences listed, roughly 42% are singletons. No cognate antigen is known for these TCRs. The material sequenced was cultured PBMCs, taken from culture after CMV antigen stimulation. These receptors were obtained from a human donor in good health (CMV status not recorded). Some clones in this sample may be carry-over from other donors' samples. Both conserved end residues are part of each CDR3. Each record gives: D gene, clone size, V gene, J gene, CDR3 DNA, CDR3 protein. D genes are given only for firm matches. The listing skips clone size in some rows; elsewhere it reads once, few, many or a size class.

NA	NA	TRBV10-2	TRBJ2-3	TGCGCCAGCGAGGACAAAAGCACAGATACGCAGTATTTT	CASEDKSTDTQYF
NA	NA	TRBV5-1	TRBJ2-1	TGCGCCAGCAGCTCCCCCCCCAAGGGAACGACCCATGAGCAGTTCTTC	CASSSPPKGTTHEQFF
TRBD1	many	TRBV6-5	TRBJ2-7	TGTGCCAGCAGTTACTCGCCACAGGGGGGCTACGAGCAGTACTTC	CASSYSPQGGYEQYF
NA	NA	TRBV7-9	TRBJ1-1	TGTGCCAGCAGCTTATGGGCGGGGCCCCTAAGGCGTCCTGAAGCTTTCTTT	CASSLWAGPLRRPEAFF
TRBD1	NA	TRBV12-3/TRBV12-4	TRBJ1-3	TGTGCCGACAGGGAACCCGGAAACACCATATATTTT	CADREPGNTIYF
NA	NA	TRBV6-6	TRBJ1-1	TGTGCCAGCAGTCTACCGGGGACGAACACTGAAGCTTTCTTT	CASSLPGTNTEAFF
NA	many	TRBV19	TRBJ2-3	TGTGCCAGCAGTATTGGGAGCACAGATACGCAGTATTTT	CASSIGSTDTQYF
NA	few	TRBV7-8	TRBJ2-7	TGTGCCAGCAGCCGTCCCCTGGTAGTCGCCTACGAGCAGTACTTC	CASSRPLVVAYEQYF
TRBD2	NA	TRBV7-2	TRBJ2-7	TGTGCCAGCACCCGCCGCGGGGGGACCTACGAGCAGTACTTC	CASTRRGGTYEQYF
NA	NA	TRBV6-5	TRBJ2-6	TGTGCCAGCTTTAGGGCTAAGGGGGCCAACGTCCTGACTTTC	CASFRAKGANVLTF
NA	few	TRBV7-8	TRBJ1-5	TGTGCCAGCAGCTTTAGCAGGGTTGGCAATCAGCCCCAGCATTTT	CASSFSRVGNQPQHF
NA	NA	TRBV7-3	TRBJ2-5	TGTGCCAGCAGCTTAGTGGCTAGTCAAGAGACCCAGTACTTC	CASSLVASQETQYF
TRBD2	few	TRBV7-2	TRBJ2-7	TGTGCCAGCAGCTTAGTTGTTTTGAGCGGGAAATACTTC	CASSLVVLSGKYF
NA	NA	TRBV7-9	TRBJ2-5	TGTGCCAGCAGCTTAGGCCCTAGTACGTCGAACTTC	CASSLGPSTSNF
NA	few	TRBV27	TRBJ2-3	TGTGCCAGCAGTTTTGCGGGATCTCCCCCGGATACGCAGTATTTT	CASSFAGSPPDTQYF
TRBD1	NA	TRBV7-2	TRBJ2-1	TGTGCCAGCAGCCAGAACAGGGGGGCTGAGCAGTTCTTC	CASSQNRGAEQFF
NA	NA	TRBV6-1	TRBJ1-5	TGTGCCAGCAGTGAAGCGGCGCTTTCTAGTCGGGCCCAGCATTTT	CASSEAALSSRAQHF
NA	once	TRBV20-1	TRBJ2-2	TGCAGTGTCCCGTCCAACACCGGGGAGCTGTTTTTT	CSVPSNTGELFF
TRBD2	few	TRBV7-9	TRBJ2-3	TGTGCCAGCAGCTTTAGCGGGAGCAGCACAGATACGCAGTATTTT	CASSFSGSSTDTQYF
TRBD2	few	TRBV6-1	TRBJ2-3	TGTGCCAGCAGCCGGAGCGGGGGGGCCATCACAGATACGCAGTATTTT	CASSRSGGAITDTQYF
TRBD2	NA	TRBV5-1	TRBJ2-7	TGCGCCAGCAGCTTGGTCGGGAGGAGCGGGGAACACTTC	CASSLVGRSGEHF
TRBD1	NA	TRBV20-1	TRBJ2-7	TGCAGTGCTAGAAGGGGGCTTGGGGCCGGGGTCGAGCAGTACTTC	CSARRGLGAGVEQYF
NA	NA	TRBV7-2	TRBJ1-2	TGTGCCAGCAGCACCTTCGACAGGAACTATGGCTACACCTTC	CASSTFDRNYGYTF
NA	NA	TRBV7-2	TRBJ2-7	TGTGCCAGCAGCCCCACTAGTATTAGGTCCTACGAGCAGTACTTC	CASSPTSIRSYEQYF
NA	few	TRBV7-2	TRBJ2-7	TGTGCCAGCAGCCTAACCACGGGACACCAGTACTTC	CASSLTTGHQYF
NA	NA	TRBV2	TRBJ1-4	TGTGCCAGCAGCGTCGGGACGGGGGATGAAAAACTGTTTTTT	CASSVGTGDEKLFF
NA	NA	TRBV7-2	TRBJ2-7	TGTGCCAGCAGCTTAGAGATGGACAGCTACGAGCAGTACTTC	CASSLEMDSYEQYF
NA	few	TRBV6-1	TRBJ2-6	TGTGCCAGCAGTGTCGGTGGGACTTCAAGCTCTGGGGCCAACGTCCTGACTTTC	CASSVGGTSSSGANVLTF
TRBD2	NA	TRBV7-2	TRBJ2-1	TGTGCCAGCAGTCTACATAGCGGGAGTCCCTACAATGAGCAGTTCTTC	CASSLHSGSPYNEQFF
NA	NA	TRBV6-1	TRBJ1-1	TGTGCCAGTGAGCCACGTCGGGAGACGGATGTCACTGAAGCTTTCTTT	CASEPRRETDVTEAFF
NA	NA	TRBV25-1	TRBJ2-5	TGTGCCAGCAGTCTGAGCAGGGTATTATCTGAGACCCAGTACTTC	CASSLSRVLSETQYF